This T cell receptor beta chain emerged from a study of blood T cell repertoires in COVID-19. Overall study context: There were acute and convalescent COVID-19 samples, and they came from the United States, Italy and Spain. In each case, the material was cDNA or gDNA derived from T cells, B-cell-depleted T cells, or PBMCs.

Losses at the gene ends were 6 bases for V and 4 bases for J; bases not matched to a gene: 3. The CDR3 has 13 residues. Germline assignment: CDR1 SEHNR and CDR2 FQNEAQ (reference sequence). Per the authors' pipeline: Amplifying reference gene primers gave estimates of nucleated cell counts. Some clones are missing from TCRdb's copy, which holds only in-frame ones; the method was immunoSEQ multiplex PCR. V and J calls and clone size are those listed in that table; D and trimming were worked out from the DNA. The table records some 150,000 clones, approximately 90% of them present only once. The V call is TRBV7-9, the J call TRBJ2-7; 10 bases fit TRBD2. Sequences were obtained from peripheral blood. The receptor's source is a human donor in a cohort sampled during active COVID-19. The CDR3 spells CASSPSGGYEQYF. In nucleotides, the CDR3 is TGTGCCAGCAGTCCTAGCGGGGGTTACGAGCAGTACTTC.